This record looks at one T cell receptor (beta chain) sequence and its context. Profiling relied on immunoSEQ multiplex PCR, and the TCRdb table lists in-frame clones only, not all of them. The sample has some 170,000 clones; around 83% are singletons. Residents of 20 to 25 US areas, aged about 18 to 95 years, made up the participants. The sample is drawn from a study of blood T cell repertoires in COVID-19. The CDR3 sequence is 15 residues long. V lost 6 bases, J lost 7 bases, and 12 bases stayed unmatched. Germline assignment: CDR1 MRHNA and CDR2 SNTAGT. This TCR derives from a man aged 45-65 years who had recovered from COVID-19. The chain has TRBV6-4 and TRBJ1-2, with 9 positions matching TRBD1. The sequencing input was PBMCs or T cells enriched from blood (not recorded which). The CDR3 protein is CASRDTRQGESGYTF. CDR3 coding DNA: TGTGCCAGCAGGGATACCCGACAGGGGGAAAGTGGCTACACCTTC.